The 20 T cell receptor beta chains given below trace back to one sample, sequenced in a study of blood T cell repertoires in COVID-19. Using immunoSEQ multiplex PCR, the repertoire was profiled, and TCRdb retains in-frame clones only, with some absent. This sample has about 200,000 clones, with around 84% found just once. Source material: peripheral blood. These receptors all stem from a woman older than 75 with acute or convalescent COVID-19.

The chain employs TRBV5-1 and TRBJ2-1, with a tentative D call TRBD1 (5 bases). The V gene's germline CDR1 is SGHRS and CDR2 YFSETQ. Trimming stripped 0 bases from V and 10 bases from J, with 5 bases between. The CDR3 totals 11 residues. CDR3 DNA: TGCGCCAGCAGCTTGGGGGGCGAGCAGTTCTTC. The encoded protein is CASSLGGEQFF.

V gene TRBV12-3 or TRBV12-4 combines with J gene TRBJ2-2; D might be TRBD2 (6 bases). This CDR3 contains 13 residues. The V end was cut by 7 bases, the J end by 6 bases, with 12 bases between. The CDR3 protein is CASMAGWAGELFF. In nucleotides, the CDR3 is TGTGCCAGCATGGCGGGATGGGCCGGGGAGCTGTTTTTT.

The V call is TRBV28, the J call TRBJ1-2; D gene uncertain. Trimming left V 7 bases short and J 8 bases short, with 8 bases between. From germline, CDR1 is MDHEN and CDR2 SYDVKM. CDR3 length: 10 amino acids. The CDR3 sequence: CASKNQGYTF. CDR3 DNA sequence: TGTGCCAGCAAAAATCAGGGCTACACCTTC.

This chain links TRBV5-1 with TRBJ1-3; D is possibly TRBD1 (5 bases). The CDR3 extends over 15 amino acids. The V and J ends lost 0 bases and 4 bases respectively, with 11 bases between them. From germline, CDR1 is SGHRS and CDR2 YFSETQ. The CDR3 loop is CASSLGGEVGNTIYF. CDR3 DNA sequence: TGCGCCAGCAGCTTGGGGGGCGAAGTCGGAAACACCATATATTTT.

The rearrangement joins TRBV5-6 to TRBJ2-7, with D possibly matching TRBD1 (5 bases). CDR3 length: 13 amino acids. The V gene lost 2 bases and the J gene lost 6 bases, with 12 bases spanning the gap. The germline gives CDR1 SGHDT, CDR2 YYEEEE. CDR3 loop: CASSLKRGGEQYF. Here the CDR3 DNA reads TGTGCCAGCAGCTTAAAAAGGGGCGGCGAGCAGTACTTC.

In DNA form, the CDR3 reads TGCAGCGGTAGACCGGGACTAGCGGGAGGTGAGCAGTTCTTC. This translates into CSGRPGLAGGEQFF. The rearrangement joins TRBV29-1 to TRBJ2-1; TRBD2 agrees at 15 bases. The CDR3 is 14 amino acids. Germline assignment: CDR1 SQVTM and CDR2 ANQGSEA. After removal of 7 bases from V and 9 bases from J, the junction contained 7 bases not matched to a gene.

This clone has just one count. The genes are TRBV5-1 and TRBJ2-5; the D gene is possibly TRBD2 (5 bases). The V end was cut by 1 base, the J end by 7 bases, with 17 bases between. The CDR3 spans 15 residues. Germline lookup yields CDR1 SGHRS and CDR2 YFSETQ. CDR3 sequence reads: CASSLTRARMGTQYF. CDR3 coding DNA: TGCGCCAGCAGCTTGACGAGGGCTCGAATGGGGACCCAGTACTTC.

The V gene is TRBV5-4, the J gene TRBJ1-4, with 8 bases that match TRBD1. This CDR3 region has 18 residues. Germline loops: CDR1 SGHNT, CDR2 YYREEE (reference sequence). J gave up 1 base and V 4 bases, and 12 bases lay outside the gene matches. The CDR3 bases are TGTGCCAGCAGCAAAAAGGCAGGGGGCTATAAAACTAATGAAAAACTGTTTTTT. Protein product: CASSKKAGGYKTNEKLFF.

The genes are TRBV27 and TRBJ1-1; D unresolved. Germline CDR1 is MNHEY and CDR2 is SMNVEV (reference sequence). The CDR3 is made up of 15 amino acids. V lost 0 bases and J lost 5, with 13 bases in between. In DNA form, the CDR3 reads TGTGCCAGCAGTTTATCCACAGTGTCGGGGACTGAAGCTTTCTTT. As protein: CASSLSTVSGTEAFF.

This clone was picked up a small number of times. The CDR3: CASSQDGGQYNSPLHF. As DNA, the CDR3 is TGTGCCAGCAGCCAAGATGGGGGACAGTATAATTCACCCCTCCACTTT. J is TRBJ1-6 and V is TRBV3-1 (or the pseudogene TRBV3-2); 7 bases line up with TRBD1. Losses at the gene ends were 0 bases for V and 4 bases for J; bases not matched to a gene: 3. CDR3 size: 16 residues. Per the germline V gene, CDR1 is LGHDT and CDR2 is YNNKEL (reference sequence).

This chain uses TRBV18 with TRBJ2-5, with D maybe TRBD1 (6 bases). The CDR3 has 14 residues. Germline loops: CDR1 KGHSH, CDR2 LQKENI. V dropped 3 bases and J dropped 5 bases, with 13 bases sitting between them. CDR3 region: CASSPLDSGETQYF. As DNA, the CDR3 is TGTGCCAGCTCACCGCTGGACAGTGGGGAGACCCAGTACTTC.

This CDR3 reads CSANADSREFF. The CDR3 DNA is TGCAGTGCTAATGCGGACTCCCGCGAGTTCTTC. The chain is built from TRBV20-1 and TRBJ2-1; D possibly corresponds to TRBD2 (5 bases). The length of the CDR3 is 11 residues. Per germline, CDR1 DFQATT and CDR2 SNEGSKA (reference sequence). V was cut by 4 bases and J by 14 bases, with 15 bases left in between.

The chain carries TRBV5-6 and TRBJ2-7; unclear D gene. CDR3 length: 13 residues. Germline V gene lookup returns CDR1 SGHDT and CDR2 YYEEEE. Between the trimmed V and J ends, which lost 1 base and 6 bases, there was a span of 11 bases. In nucleotides, the CDR3 is TGTGCCAGCAGCTTGAATCGGTGGGCCGAGCAGTACTTC. This encodes CASSLNRWAEQYF.

This chain joins TRBV12-3 or TRBV12-4 and TRBJ2-2; 7 bases align to TRBD2. The CDR3 runs 13 residues. V trimming: 8 bases; J trimming: 0 bases; junction bases outside the gene matches: 0. In DNA, the CDR3 is TGTGCCAGCGCGGGGGCGAACACCGGGGAGCTGTTTTTT. It is translated as CASAGANTGELFF.

The chain is built from TRBV7-8 and TRBJ1-5; 7 bases line up with TRBD1. Trimming took 5 bases from V and 3 from J; bases not matched to a gene: 10. Germline CDR1 and CDR2: SGHVS and FQNEAQ. CDR3 size: 16 residues. DNA of the CDR3: TGTGCCAGCAGCCCTAGGACAGGAACTAACAATCAGCCCCAGCATTTT. This gives the protein CASSPRTGTNNQPQHF.

The V gene is TRBV12-3 or TRBV12-4, the J gene TRBJ2-1; a weak D match, TRBD1 (5 bases). With 3 bases removed from V and 10 bases from J, the gap between germline ends came to 7 bases. The CDR3 totals 11 residues. The CDR3 DNA reads as TGTGCCAGCAGTTTGAAGGGGGAGCAGTTCTTC. Its protein is CASSLKGEQFF.

V and J are TRBV28 and TRBJ2-7; 8 bases line up with TRBD1. The CDR3 has 14 amino acids. V lost 6 bases and J lost 2; bases outside the gene matches: 6. The V gene's germline CDR1 is MDHEN and CDR2 SYDVKM. CDR3 nucleotide sequence: TGTGCCAGCAGGACAGGGGAAGGGGCCTACGAGCAGTACTTC. Translating gives CASRTGEGAYEQYF. The complete variable domain, with remaining parts taken from reference TRBV28 and TRBJ2-7, reads DVKVTQSSRYLVKRTGEKVFLECVQDMDHENMFWYRQDPGLGLRLIYFSYDVKMKEKGDIPEGYSVSREKKERFSLILESASTNQTSMYLCASRTGEGAYEQYFGPGTRLTVT.

This clone was counted once. V usage is TRBV6-1 and J usage is TRBJ1-1; 8 positions agree with TRBD1. CDR1 and CDR2 from the germline V gene are MNHNS and SASEGT. The V gene end was trimmed by 6 bases and the J gene end by 3 bases; junction bases not matched to a gene: 6. There are 14 residues in the CDR3. As DNA, the CDR3 is TGTGCCAGCAGCGCAGGGGGCGCGGACACTGAAGCTTTCTTT. This codes for CASSAGGADTEAFF.

V and J are TRBV5-1 and TRBJ1-2; 8 bases align to TRBD1. The J segment lost 8 bases and the V segment lost 4 bases, leaving 13 bases of the junction unmatched. This CDR3 is 15 amino acids long. The germline CDR1 and CDR2 sequences are SGHRS and YFSETQ. The CDR3 here is CASSLQDRAQTGYTF. The DNA of the CDR3 is TGCGCCAGCAGCCTACAGGACAGGGCCCAAACGGGCTACACCTTC.

This clone was seen more than once but under ten times. The sample has other DNA sequences that encode this CDR3 too. The chain combines TRBV19 with TRBJ2-7, with 8 bases that match TRBD1. V was clipped by 5 bases and J by 1 base; unmatched bases: 7. Germline V gives CDR1 LNHDA, CDR2 SQIVND (reference sequence). There are 15 residues in the CDR3. The CDR3 reads CASSGRTGSSYEQYF. The DNA of the CDR3 is TGTGCCAGTAGTGGCCGGACAGGGTCGTCCTACGAGCAGTACTTC.